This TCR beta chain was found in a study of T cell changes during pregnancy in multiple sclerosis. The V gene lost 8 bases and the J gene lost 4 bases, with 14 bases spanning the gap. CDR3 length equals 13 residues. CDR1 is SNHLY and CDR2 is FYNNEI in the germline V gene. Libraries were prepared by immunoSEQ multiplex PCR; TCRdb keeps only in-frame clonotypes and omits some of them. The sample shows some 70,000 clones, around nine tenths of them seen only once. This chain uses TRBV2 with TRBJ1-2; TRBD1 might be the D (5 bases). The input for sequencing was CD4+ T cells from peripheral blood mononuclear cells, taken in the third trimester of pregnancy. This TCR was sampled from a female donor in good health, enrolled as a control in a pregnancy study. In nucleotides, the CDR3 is TGTGCCAGCGGTCGACGGGGGGGCTATGGCTACACCTTC. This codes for CASGRRGGYGYTF.